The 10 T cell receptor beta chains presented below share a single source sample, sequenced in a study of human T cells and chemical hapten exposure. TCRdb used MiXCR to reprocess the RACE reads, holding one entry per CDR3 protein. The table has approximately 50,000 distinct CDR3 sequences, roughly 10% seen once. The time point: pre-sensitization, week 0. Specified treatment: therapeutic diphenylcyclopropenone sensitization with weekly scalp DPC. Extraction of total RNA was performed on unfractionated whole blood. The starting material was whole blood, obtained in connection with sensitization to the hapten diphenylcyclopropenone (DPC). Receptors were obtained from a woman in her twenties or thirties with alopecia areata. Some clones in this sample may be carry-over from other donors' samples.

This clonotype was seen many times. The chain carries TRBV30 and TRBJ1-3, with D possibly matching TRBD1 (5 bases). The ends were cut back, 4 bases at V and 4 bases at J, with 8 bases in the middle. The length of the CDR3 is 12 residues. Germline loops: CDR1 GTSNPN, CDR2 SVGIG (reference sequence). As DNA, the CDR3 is TGTGCCTGGACCAGGGCCGGAAACACCATATATTTT. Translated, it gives CAWTRAGNTIYF.

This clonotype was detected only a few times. CDR3 amino acids: CASSQDLASGGYNEQFF. The CDR3 DNA reads TGCGCCAGCAGCCAAGATCTCGCTAGCGGGGGTTACAATGAGCAGTTCTTC. The chain recombines TRBV4-3 with TRBJ2-1; TRBD2 matches 10 bases. The CDR3 has 17 amino acids. V was clipped by 0 bases and J by 4 bases; unmatched bases: 6. Germline V gene data show CDR1 as LGHNA and CDR2 as YSLEER.

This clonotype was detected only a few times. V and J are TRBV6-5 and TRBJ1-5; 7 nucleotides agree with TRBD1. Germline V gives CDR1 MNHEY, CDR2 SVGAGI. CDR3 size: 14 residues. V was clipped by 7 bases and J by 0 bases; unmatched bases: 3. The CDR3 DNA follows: TGTGCCAGCAACCAGGGGGGTAGCAATCAGCCCCAGCATTTT. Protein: CASNQGGSNQPQHF.

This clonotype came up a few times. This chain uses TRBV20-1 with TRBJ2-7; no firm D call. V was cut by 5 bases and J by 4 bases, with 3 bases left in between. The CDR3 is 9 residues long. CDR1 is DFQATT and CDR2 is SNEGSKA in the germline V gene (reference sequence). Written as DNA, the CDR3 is TGCAGTGCTGGGTACGAGCAGTACTTC. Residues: CSAGYEQYF.

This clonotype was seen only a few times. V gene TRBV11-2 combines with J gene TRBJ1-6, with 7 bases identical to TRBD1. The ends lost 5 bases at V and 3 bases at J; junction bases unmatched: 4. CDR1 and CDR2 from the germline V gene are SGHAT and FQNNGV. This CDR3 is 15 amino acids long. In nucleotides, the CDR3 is TGTGCCAGCAGCCCACGGACAGGCTATAATTCACCCCTCCACTTT. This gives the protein CASSPRTGYNSPLHF.

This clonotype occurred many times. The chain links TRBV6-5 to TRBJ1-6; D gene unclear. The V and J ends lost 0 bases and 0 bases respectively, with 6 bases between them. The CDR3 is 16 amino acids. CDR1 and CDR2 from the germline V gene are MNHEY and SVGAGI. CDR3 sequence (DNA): TGTGCCAGCAGTTACTCGAAGCGCTCCTATAATTCACCCCTCCACTTT. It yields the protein CASSYSKRSYNSPLHF.

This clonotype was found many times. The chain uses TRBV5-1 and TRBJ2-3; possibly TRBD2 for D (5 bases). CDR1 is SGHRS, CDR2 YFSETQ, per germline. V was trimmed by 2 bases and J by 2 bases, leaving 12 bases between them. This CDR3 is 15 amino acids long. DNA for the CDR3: TGCGCCAGCAGCTTTTTCCCCGGGGTCACAGATACGCAGTATTTT. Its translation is CASSFFPGVTDTQYF.

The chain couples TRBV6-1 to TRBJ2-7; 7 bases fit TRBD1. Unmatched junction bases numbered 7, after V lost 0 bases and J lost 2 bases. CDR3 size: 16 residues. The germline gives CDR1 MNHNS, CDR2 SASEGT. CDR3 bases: TGTGCCAGCAGTGAAGCCCGGGACAGATATACCTACGAGCAGTACTTC. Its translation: CASSEARDRYTYEQYF.

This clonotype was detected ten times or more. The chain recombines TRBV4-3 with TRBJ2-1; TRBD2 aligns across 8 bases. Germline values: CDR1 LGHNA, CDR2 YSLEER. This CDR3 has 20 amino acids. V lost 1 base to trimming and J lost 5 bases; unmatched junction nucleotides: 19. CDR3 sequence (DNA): TGCGCCAGCAGCCAAGGAACGAGATCACCAACGGGACTAGGAAACAATGAGCAGTTCTTC. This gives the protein CASSQGTRSPTGLGNNEQFF.

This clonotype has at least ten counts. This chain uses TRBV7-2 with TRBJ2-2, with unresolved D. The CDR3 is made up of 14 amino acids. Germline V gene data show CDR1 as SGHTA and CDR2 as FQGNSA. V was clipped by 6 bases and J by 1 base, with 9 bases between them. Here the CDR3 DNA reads TGTGCCAGCAGTCGGACGGGGAACACCGGGGAGCTGTTTTTT. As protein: CASSRTGNTGELFF.